The 17 T cell receptor beta chains listed next were all sequenced from one sample in a study of OX40 agonist ivuxolimab in advanced cancers. Receptor amplification or capture employed the immunoSEQ multiplex PCR assay. TCRdb carries this immuneACCESS record with in-frame sequences only. Its versions omit some clonotypes, under half of them owing to an unresolved V gene in the studies checked, with the rest unexplained. For this sample there are around 60,000 clones; about nine tenths appear just once. Together, the top ten hold about 25% of the sample. The sequenced sample was CD4+ or CD8+ T cells sorted from blood, obtained in a trial of the OX40 agonist ivuxolimab. The receptors shown here come from an adult with an advanced solid tumor such as melanoma, head and neck, liver or kidney cancer.

This clone has just a few counts. The V gene is TRBV4-1, the J gene TRBJ1-1; 7 bases agree with TRBD1. CDR3 length equals 12 residues. Germline V lookup: CDR1 MGHRA, CDR2 YSYEKL. V was clipped by 4 bases and J by 6 bases; unmatched bases: 2. The chain's CDR3 is CASSPGTAEAFF. The CDR3 bases are TGCGCCAGCAGCCCCGGGACAGCTGAAGCTTTCTTT.

The CDR3 region has the DNA TGTGCCAGCACTCCTCCCGGGACTAGCGGGATAAACGAGCAGTACTTC. It yields the protein CASTPPGTSGINEQYF. The rearrangement links TRBV28 to TRBJ2-7; 13 bases agree with TRBD2. The CDR3 is 16 amino acids. With V trimmed by 7 bases and J by 5 bases, 11 bases remained unmatched. Germline V gives CDR1 MDHEN, CDR2 SYDVKM.

The CDR3 spells CASRNSGGINEQFF. CDR3 DNA: TGTGCCAGCAGAAACTCGGGGGGGATCAATGAGCAGTTCTTC. This chain links TRBV4-2 with TRBJ2-1; TRBD2 matches 8 bases. With 6 bases clipped from V and 6 bases from J, the junction kept 7 bases outside the gene matches. The CDR3 spans 14 residues. Germline loops: CDR1 LGHNA, CDR2 YNFKEQ.

The chain carries TRBV7-2 and TRBJ2-1, with 8 bases aligning to TRBD2. The junction had 11 bases not matched to a gene; V was cut back by 5 bases and J by 5 bases. Germline CDR1 is SGHTA and CDR2 is FQGNSA. The CDR3 sequence is 16 residues long. CDR3 bases: TGTGCCAGCAGCCCCGAAGCGGGAGAGCTGAACAATGAGCAGTTCTTC. It codes for CASSPEAGELNNEQFF.

The V call is TRBV10-3, the J call TRBJ2-1; 12 bases are shared with TRBD2. The V gene end was trimmed by 6 bases and the J gene end by 4 bases; junction bases not matched to a gene: 7. Germline V gives CDR1 ENHRY, CDR2 SYGVKD. This CDR3 is built from 16 residues. CDR3 amino acids: CAIRATSGSSYNEQFF. CDR3 DNA: TGTGCCATCAGAGCGACTAGCGGGAGTTCATACAATGAGCAGTTCTTC.

The rearrangement uses TRBV30 and TRBJ2-7, with 7 bases aligning to TRBD1. The germline CDR1 and CDR2 sequences are GTSNPN and SVGIG (reference sequence). The CDR3 runs to 13 residues. V trimming: 7 bases; J trimming: 7 bases; junction bases outside the gene matches: 13. The CDR3 coding sequence is TGTGCCTTGGTTTCCGACAGGGATCGGGAGCAGTACTTC. It specifies CALVSDRDREQYF.

The CDR3 coding sequence is TGTGCCAGCAGCTTGGGGGACCGAACATCTGAAGCTTTCTTT. This gives the protein CASSLGDRTSEAFF. The chain links TRBV7-2 to TRBJ1-1, with TRBD1 as a possible D gene (5 bases). In germline, CDR1 is SGHTA, CDR2 FQGNSA. V was clipped by 3 bases and J by 6 bases, with 14 bases between them. This CDR3 is 14 amino acids long.

The V gene is TRBV14, the J gene TRBJ2-7, with no clear D. Trimming left V 0 bases short and J 2 bases short, with 8 bases between. This CDR3 contains 14 residues. Germline CDR1 reads SGHDN; CDR2 reads FVKESK. The DNA for the CDR3 is TGTGCCAGCAGCCAAGATGGCTGGCCCTACGAGCAGTACTTC. Translating gives CASSQDGWPYEQYF.

J is TRBJ1-5 and V is TRBV30; D is undetermined. The germline V and J ends were trimmed by 2 bases and 4 bases, with 9 bases remaining between them. CDR1 and CDR2 (germline): GTSNPN, SVGIG (reference sequence). The CDR3 totals 13 residues. The CDR3 nucleotides are TGTGCCTGGAGTCCCACGGGAAATCAGCCCCAGCATTTT. Translation: CAWSPTGNQPQHF.

The V and J genes are TRBV9 and TRBJ1-3, with D maybe TRBD1 (6 bases). Germline loops: CDR1 SGDLS, CDR2 YYNGEE. The length of the CDR3 is 16 residues. Trimming removed 3 bases at V and 7 bases at J, with 20 bases between. CDR3 sequence reads: CASSGSQGKKRNTIYF. In DNA form, the CDR3 reads TGTGCCAGCAGCGGTTCACAGGGAAAAAAGCGTAACACCATATATTTT. Full variable domain (missing parts from reference TRBV9 and TRBJ1-3): DSGVTQTPKHLITATGQRVTLRCSPRSGDLSVYWYQQSLDQGLQFLIQYYNGEERAKGNILERFSAQQFPDLHSELNLSSLELGDSALYFCASSGSQGKKRNTIYFGEGSWLTVV.

This chain joins TRBV11-2 and TRBJ1-4, with D uncertain. CDR1 and CDR2 from the germline V gene are SGHAT and FQNNGV. Trimming pared 2 bases from V and 6 bases from J, leaving 10 bases between. The CDR3 spans 14 residues. The CDR3 sequence: CASSLIMSDEKLFF. CDR3 coding DNA: TGTGCCAGCAGCTTAATCATGAGCGATGAAAAACTGTTTTTT.

This clone was counted a single time. Since the CDR3 does not end with the conserved phenylalanine or tryptophan, this likely comes from a read error. The J gene is TRBJ1-2, the V gene TRBV28; D gene uncertain. V shed 1 base and J shed 9 bases, with 9 bases lying between them. The germline CDR1 and CDR2 sequences are MDHEN and SYDVKM. There are 12 residues in the CDR3. The CDR3 here is CASSLYGGSYTS. The CDR3 nucleotides read TGTGCCAGCAGTTTATACGGAGGTAGCTACACCTCC.

The chain links TRBV7-6 to TRBJ2-3; tentatively, D is TRBD2 (6 bases). The germline gives CDR1 SGHVS, CDR2 FNYEAQ. The ends were cut back, 3 bases at V and 0 bases at J, with 10 bases in the middle. The CDR3 is 15 amino acids. CDR3 DNA: TGTGCCAGCAGCTTTGGGGACTCTAGCACAGATACGCAGTATTTT. This gives the protein CASSFGDSSTDTQYF.

V is TRBV27 and J is TRBJ1-1; 7 bases fit TRBD1. CDR3 length: 16 amino acids. The V segment lost 4 bases and the J segment 6 bases; nucleotides outside the gene matches: 14. Germline CDR1 and CDR2: MNHEY and SMNVEV (reference sequence). The chain's CDR3 is CASSSHPRTGWSEAFF. Here the CDR3 DNA reads TGTGCCAGCAGTTCCCATCCACGGACAGGATGGTCTGAAGCTTTCTTT.

CDR3 in amino acids: CASSLAGDEQYF. The CDR3 DNA follows: TGTGCCAGCAGTTTGGCAGGGGACGAGCAGTACTTC. The chain employs TRBV28 and TRBJ2-5; tentative D call: TRBD1 (6 bases). The end of the DNA is better explained by TRBJ2-7, so the J call may be wrong. Germline V gene lookup returns CDR1 MDHEN and CDR2 SYDVKM. The CDR3 runs 12 residues.

The DNA of the CDR3 is TGTGCCAGCACCCTGGGGGGCGGGCGCTGGGAGCTGTTTTTT. Translating it yields CASTLGGGRWELFF. This chain connects TRBV7-2 to TRBJ2-2; D might be TRBD1 or TRBD2, each matching 6 bases. The length of the CDR3 is 14 residues. The V end lost 7 bases, the J end lost 9 bases, and 18 bases lay between the germline ends. Looked up from germline, CDR1 is SGHTA and CDR2 is FQGNSA.

The chain uses TRBV6-6 and TRBJ2-5; no clear D gene. Germline CDR1 MNHNY, CDR2 SVGAGI (reference sequence). This CDR3 spans 16 amino acids. Trimming removed 2 bases at V and 1 base at J, with 14 bases between. This CDR3 reads CASSYRAPILQETQYF. The CDR3 DNA is TGTGCCAGCAGTTACCGGGCCCCGATCCTCCAAGAGACCCAGTACTTC.